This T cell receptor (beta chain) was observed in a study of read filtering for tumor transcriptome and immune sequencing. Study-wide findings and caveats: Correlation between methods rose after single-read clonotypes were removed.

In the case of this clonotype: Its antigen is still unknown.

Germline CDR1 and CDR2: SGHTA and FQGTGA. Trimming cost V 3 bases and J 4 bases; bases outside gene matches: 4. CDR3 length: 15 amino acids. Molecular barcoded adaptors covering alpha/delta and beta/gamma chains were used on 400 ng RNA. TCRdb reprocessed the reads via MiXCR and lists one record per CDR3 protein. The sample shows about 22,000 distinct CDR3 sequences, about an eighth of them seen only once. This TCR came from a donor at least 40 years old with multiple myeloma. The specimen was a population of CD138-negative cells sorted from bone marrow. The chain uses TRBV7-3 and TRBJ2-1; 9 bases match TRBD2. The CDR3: CASSFRTSAYNEQFF. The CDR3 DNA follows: TGTGCCAGCAGCTTCAGGACTAGCGCGTACAATGAGCAGTTCTTC. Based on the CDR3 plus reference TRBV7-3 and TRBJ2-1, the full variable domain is GAGVSQTPSNKVTEKGKYVELRCDPISGHTALYWYRQSLGQGPEFLIYFQGTGAADDSGLPNDRFFAVRPEGSVSTLKIQRTERGDSAVYLCASSFRTSAYNEQFFGPGTRLTVL.